This TCR beta chain was recovered during a study of cytomegalovirus exposure and HLA in healthy donors. Across the study: Early released data comprised some 91 million unique TCRs from HLA-typed donors. General study results and limits: Reported performance of the classifier showed diagnosis of cytomegalovirus status with high specificity and sensitivity.

Details on this clone: Antigen specificity is unknown.

The CDR3 is 11 amino acids. Germline V gene data show CDR1 as SGHDN and CDR2 as FVKESK. V was trimmed by 3 bases and J by 7 bases, leaving 3 bases between them. PCR primers comprised 60 Vbeta and 13 Jbeta primers. Method: immunoSEQ multiplex PCR; TCRdb's copy keeps in-frame clones and lacks some. The profile shows under 150,000 clones, roughly 78% of them singletons. What was sequenced was PBMCs. The chain links TRBV14 to TRBJ2-2; no reliable D call. This receptor was obtained from a man in his forties in good health and CMV-seropositive. Here the CDR3 DNA reads TGTGCCAGCAGCCACAGCGGGGAGCTGTTTTTT. Protein sequence: CASSHSGELFF. The full variable domain, rest sourced from reference TRBV14 and TRBJ2-2, is EAGVTQFPSHSVIEKGQTVTLRCDPISGHDNLYWYRRVMGKEIKFLLHFVKESKQDESGMPNNRFLAERTGGTYSTLKVQPAELEDSGVYFCASSHSGELFFGEGSRLTVL.